This T cell receptor beta chain appears in the sequencing data of a study of shared clonotypes between healthy human individuals (dated by TCRdb to 2018 to 2021). Background on the whole study: A couple of women and a few men aged 18 to 49 years were included in the cohort. For each donor, CD4 naive and CD4 memory were each given three plates, CD8 naive was given two plates, and CD8 memory was given one plate. Blood TCR repertoires of a handful of healthy adults were deeply sequenced to estimate repertoire size and the extent of clonotype sharing between individuals. Different laboratories and diverse techniques were used to prepare libraries and sequence TCR repertoires, to increase sequencing depth and limit assay-specific biases. Per donor, leukapheresis produced somewhere between about 0.9 and 9.5 billion PBMCs. The investigation overall reported the following: Based on pairwise subsampling, the degree of clonotype sharing among donors was expected to be affected by sequencing depth. Estimated clonotype richness was generally larger for naive than for memory subsets. Because the study included a small number of donors, the genetic and exposure-history diversity represented was limited. Compared with non-shared clonotypes, clonotypes shared by all four sorted-subset donors had higher generation probabilities. Sampling was limited to blood, and TCR repertoires in tissue likely differ from TCR repertoires in blood. Across several donors, around 5.4% of naive CD4, over 3% of naive CD8, roughly 2.3% of memory CD4, and approximately 0.42% of memory CD8 clonotypes were shared. Incomplete sequencing was indicated by rarefaction of sorted-subset datasets, despite the large sequencing depth.

The donors were healthy, HIV-negative adults who had no recently reported acute infections or vaccinations. Every donor was a Caucasian adult living in Nashville, Tennessee, USA. Magnetic negative selection was used to enrich CD4+ T cells, after which naive cells were positively selected on CD45RA and the negative fraction became the memory subset. Blood was obtained by leukapheresis, after which PBMCs were separated by Ficoll-Histopaque density gradient centrifugation and cryopreserved in liquid nitrogen vapor phase. Analytical flow cytometry was used to check the purity and quantity of every magnetically sorted T cell population. From each sorted fraction, genomic DNA was isolated and quantified by UV absorbance on a Nanodrop 2000c. The germline V gene supplies CDR1 MDHEN and CDR2 SYDVKM. Spanning cysteine to phenylalanine, the CDR3 consists of 14 amino acids. The read is trimmed to its CDR3 DNA, 42 bases read in frame from base 1. Trimming removed 7 bases from V and 3 bases from J; the gene matches leave 3 bases unexplained.

A note on this clone: The antigen it recognizes is unknown. Per-base quality was not reported, and no clone a single base away is much larger than it.

Using the deep immunoSEQ assay, multiplex PCR amplified TCR CDR3 regions from genomic DNA. Genomic DNA extracted from each cell subset was distributed evenly over all wells of several immunoSEQ 96-well plates, and each plate served as one replicate. For sorted subsets, each replicate PCR was loaded with about 200 ng genomic DNA, equivalent to approximately 33,000 T cell genomes. Purified libraries were measured with a Qubit 3.0 fluorometer, size-checked on a Bioanalyzer 2100, and measured again with the KAPA Library Quantification kit. Every immunoSEQ 96-well plate was sequenced on a separate single-read 150-cycle Illumina NextSeq 550 flow cell. From the authors' description of their analysis: The immunoSEQ output contained only junctional sequences without quality scores, so filtering could not match that applied to full-length reads. Sequences were annotated with PyIR, a Python wrapper for IgBLAST v1.9, and V/J genes and CDR3 were assigned using IMGT germline references. Reads with weak V/J assignments (E-value above 1e-6), missing CDR3, stop codons, out-of-frame junctions, or ambiguous translated residues were removed. A V3J clonotype was defined by an identical inferred V gene, J gene, and CDR3 amino acid sequence. Percentage overlap between repertoires was calculated by dividing the number of shared unique clonotypes by the size of the smaller repertoire. RTK rarefaction, the Chao1 estimator, and Recon v2.1 estimates of unobserved clonotypes were used to assess repertoire richness. OLGA was used to compute generation probabilities for all TCRbeta clonotypes that the gDNA method yielded from four donors. The table was pulled from immuneACCESS by TCRdb, which kept in-frame rearrangements only. Such tables lose some clones; where checked, under half of the loss comes from unresolved V genes, and the rest has no known cause. D and trimming come from the DNA, and the V and J calls and clone size come from that table. The sample table lists nearly 750,000 clones, 72% of them with a count of one. Approximately 2% of the sample belongs to the ten largest clones.

This TCR was sampled from a woman aged 30 to 39 in good health. Input material: memory CD4+ T cells sorted from blood. Explained via the paper, the cell subset or site label denotes: CD45RA-negative fraction. The chain couples TRBV28 to TRBJ2-3, and TRBD2 aligns with 11 junction nucleotides. The nucleotides read TGTGCCAGCAAAACTAGCGGGAGTACAGATACGCAGTATTTT. Protein translation: CASKTSGSTDTQYF. Supplemented by the reference TRBV28 and TRBJ2-3 proteins around the CDR3, the complete variable domain is DVKVTQSSRYLVKRTGEKVFLECVQDMDHENMFWYRQDPGLGLRLIYFSYDVKMKEKGDIPEGYSVSREKKERFSLILESASTNQTSMYLCASKTSGSTDTQYFGPGTRLTVL.